The T cell receptor beta chain described here comes from a study of T cell clones after liver transplantation. Study context: Without induction therapy, subjects received standard immunosuppression until 12-24 months post-transplant. Study-wide findings and caveats: A significant post-transplant drop in circulating graft-donor-reactive CD4 TCRbeta sequences occurred in most of the 8 subjects.

In the case of this clone: What it recognizes is unknown.

Between the trimmed V and J ends, which lost 4 bases and 0 bases, there was a span of 7 bases. CDR1 is MDHEN, CDR2 SYDVKM, per germline. The CDR3 is 15 amino acids. Sequencing used immunoSEQ multiplex PCR; TCRdb keeps in-frame clones, though not all of them. The sample yields around 60,000 clones, 71% seen once. The sequencing used CD4+ T cells from blood, collected before liver transplant. The gene calls are TRBV28 and TRBJ2-6, with no clear D. This clonotype originated in a human donor who received a liver transplant. CDR3 bases: TGTGCCAGCAGTTCCACACGCTCTGGGGCCAACGTCCTGACTTTC. Its protein is CASSSTRSGANVLTF.